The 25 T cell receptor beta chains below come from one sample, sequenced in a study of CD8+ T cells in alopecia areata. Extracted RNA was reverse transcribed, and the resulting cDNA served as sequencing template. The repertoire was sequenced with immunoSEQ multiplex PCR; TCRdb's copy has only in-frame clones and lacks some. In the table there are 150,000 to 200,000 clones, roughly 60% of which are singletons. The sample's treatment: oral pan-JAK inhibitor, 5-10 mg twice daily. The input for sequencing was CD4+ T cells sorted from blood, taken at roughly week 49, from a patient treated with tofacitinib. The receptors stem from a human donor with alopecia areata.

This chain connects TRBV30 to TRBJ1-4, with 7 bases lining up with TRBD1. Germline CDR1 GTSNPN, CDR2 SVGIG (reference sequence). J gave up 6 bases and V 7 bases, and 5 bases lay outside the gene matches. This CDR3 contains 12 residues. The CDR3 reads CAFHRGYEKLFF. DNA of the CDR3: TGTGCCTTTCACAGGGGTTATGAAAAACTGTTTTTT.

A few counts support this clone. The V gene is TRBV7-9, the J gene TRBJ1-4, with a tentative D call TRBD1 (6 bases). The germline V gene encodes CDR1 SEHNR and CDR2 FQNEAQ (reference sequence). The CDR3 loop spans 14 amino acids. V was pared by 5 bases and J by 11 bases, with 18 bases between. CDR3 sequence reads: CASSGYSGTRKLFF. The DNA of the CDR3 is TGTGCCAGCAGCGGATATTCCGGGACAAGGAAACTGTTTTTT.

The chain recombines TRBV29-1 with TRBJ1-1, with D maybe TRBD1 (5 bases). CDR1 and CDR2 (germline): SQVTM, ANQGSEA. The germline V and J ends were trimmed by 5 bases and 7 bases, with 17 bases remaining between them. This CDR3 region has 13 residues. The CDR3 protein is CSVRAGRRDEAFF. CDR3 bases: TGCAGCGTTCGGGCAGGGCGAAGGGATGAAGCTTTCTTT. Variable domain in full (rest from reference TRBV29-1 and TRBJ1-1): SAVISQKPSRDICQRGTSLTIQCQVDSQVTMMFWYRQQPGQSLTLIATANQGSEATYESGFVIDKFPISRPNLTFSTLTVSNMSPEDSSIYLCSVRAGRRDEAFFGQGTRLTVV.

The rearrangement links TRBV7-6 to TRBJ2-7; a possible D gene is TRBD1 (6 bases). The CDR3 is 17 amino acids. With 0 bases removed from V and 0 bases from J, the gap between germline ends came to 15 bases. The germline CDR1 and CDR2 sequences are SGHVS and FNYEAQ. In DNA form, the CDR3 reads TGTGCCAGCAGCTTAGCGGTATCGCAGGGGAGCTCCTACGAGCAGTACTTC. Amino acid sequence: CASSLAVSQGSSYEQYF.

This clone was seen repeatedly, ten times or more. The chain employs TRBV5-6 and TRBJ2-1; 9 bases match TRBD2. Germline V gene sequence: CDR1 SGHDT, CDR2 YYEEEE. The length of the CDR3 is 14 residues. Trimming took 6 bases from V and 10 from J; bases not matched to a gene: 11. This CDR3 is CASTLGLAGREQFF. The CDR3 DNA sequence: TGTGCCAGCACCCTCGGTCTAGCGGGGCGAGAGCAGTTCTTC.

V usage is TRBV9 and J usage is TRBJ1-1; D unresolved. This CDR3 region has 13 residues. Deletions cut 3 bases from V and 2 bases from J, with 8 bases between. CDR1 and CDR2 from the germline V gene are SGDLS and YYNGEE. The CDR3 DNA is TGTGCCAGCAGCGCCCAATCAAACACTGAAGCTTTCTTT. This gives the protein CASSAQSNTEAFF.

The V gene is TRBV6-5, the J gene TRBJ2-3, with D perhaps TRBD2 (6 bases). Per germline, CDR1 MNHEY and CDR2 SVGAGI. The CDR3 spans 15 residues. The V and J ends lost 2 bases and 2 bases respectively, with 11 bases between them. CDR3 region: CASSYGSGSTDTQYF. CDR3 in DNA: TGTGCCAGCAGTTACGGTAGCGGATCCACAGATACGCAGTATTTT.

The CDR3 DNA reads TGTGCCAGCAGCTCGGGACAGGCGGAAGGGACCTATGGCTACACCTTC. The encoded protein is CASSSGQAEGTYGYTF. V usage is TRBV7-9 and J usage is TRBJ1-2, with 8 nucleotides matching TRBD1. CDR3 size: 16 residues. Trimming at V came to 4 bases and at J to 4 bases, leaving 11 bases not matched to a gene. CDR1 and CDR2 (germline): SEHNR, FQNEAQ (reference sequence).

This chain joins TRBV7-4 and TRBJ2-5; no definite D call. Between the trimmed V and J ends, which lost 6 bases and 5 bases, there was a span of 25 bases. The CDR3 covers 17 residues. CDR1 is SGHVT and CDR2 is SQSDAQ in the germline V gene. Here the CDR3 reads CASSERHRIIVDETQYF. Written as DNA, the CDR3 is TGTGCCAGCAGTGAACGACACCGGATCATCGTCGACGAGACCCAGTACTTC.

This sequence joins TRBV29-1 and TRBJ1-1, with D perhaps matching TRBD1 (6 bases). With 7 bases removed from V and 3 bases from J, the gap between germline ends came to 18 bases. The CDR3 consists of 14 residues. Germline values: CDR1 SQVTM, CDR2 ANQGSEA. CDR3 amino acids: CSAKNRVSYTEAFF. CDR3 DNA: TGCAGCGCCAAGAACAGGGTGTCGTACACTGAAGCTTTCTTT.

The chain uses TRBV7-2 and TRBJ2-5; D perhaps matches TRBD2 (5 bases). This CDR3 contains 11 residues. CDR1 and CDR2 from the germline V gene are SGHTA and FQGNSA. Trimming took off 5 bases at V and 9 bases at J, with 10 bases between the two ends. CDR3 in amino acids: CASSILGPQYF. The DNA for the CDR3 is TGTGCCAGCAGCATACTAGGCCCCCAGTACTTC.

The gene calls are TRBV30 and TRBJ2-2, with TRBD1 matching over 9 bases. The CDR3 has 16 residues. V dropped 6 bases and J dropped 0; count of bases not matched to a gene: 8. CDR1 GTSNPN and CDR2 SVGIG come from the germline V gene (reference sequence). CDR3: CACRGQGKTNTGELFF. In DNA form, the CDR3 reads TGTGCCTGCCGTGGACAGGGGAAAACGAACACCGGGGAGCTGTTTTTT.

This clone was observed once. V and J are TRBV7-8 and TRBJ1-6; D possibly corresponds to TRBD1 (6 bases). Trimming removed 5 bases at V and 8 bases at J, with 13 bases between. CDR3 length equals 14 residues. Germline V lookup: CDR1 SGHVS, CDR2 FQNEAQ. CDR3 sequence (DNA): TGTGCCAGCAGCGCGCGGGACACTGATTCACCCCTCCACTTT. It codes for CASSARDTDSPLHF.

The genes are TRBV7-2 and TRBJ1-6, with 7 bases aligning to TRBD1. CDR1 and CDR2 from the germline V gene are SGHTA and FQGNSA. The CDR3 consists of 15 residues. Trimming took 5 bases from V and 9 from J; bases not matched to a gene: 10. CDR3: CASSPVEQGSSPLHF. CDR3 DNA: TGTGCCAGCAGCCCCGTGGAACAGGGGTCTTCACCCCTCCACTTT.

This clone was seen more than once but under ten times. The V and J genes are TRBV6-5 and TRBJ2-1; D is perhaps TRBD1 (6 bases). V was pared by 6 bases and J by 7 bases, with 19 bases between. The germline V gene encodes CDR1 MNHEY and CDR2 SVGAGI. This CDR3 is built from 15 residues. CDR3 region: CASSRRQAARNEQFF. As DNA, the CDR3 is TGTGCCAGCAGCCGACGACAGGCCGCAAGGAATGAGCAGTTCTTC.

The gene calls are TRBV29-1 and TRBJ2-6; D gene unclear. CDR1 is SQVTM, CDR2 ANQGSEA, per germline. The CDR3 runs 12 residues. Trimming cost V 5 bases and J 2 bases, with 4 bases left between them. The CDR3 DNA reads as TGCAGCGTTCAGGCTGGGGCCAACGTCCTGACTTTC. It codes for CSVQAGANVLTF.

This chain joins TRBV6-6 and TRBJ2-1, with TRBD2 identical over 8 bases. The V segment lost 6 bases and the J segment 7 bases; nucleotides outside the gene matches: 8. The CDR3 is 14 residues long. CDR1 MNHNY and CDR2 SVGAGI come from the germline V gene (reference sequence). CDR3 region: CASRVALAENEQFF. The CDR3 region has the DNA TGTGCCAGCAGGGTCGCACTAGCGGAAAATGAGCAGTTCTTC.

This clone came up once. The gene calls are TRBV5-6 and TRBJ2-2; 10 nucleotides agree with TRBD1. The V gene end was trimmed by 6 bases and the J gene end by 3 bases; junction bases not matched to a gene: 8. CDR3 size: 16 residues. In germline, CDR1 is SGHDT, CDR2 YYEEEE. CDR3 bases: TGTGCCAGCACCTGGACCGGGACAGGGGACACCGGGGAGCTGTTTTTT. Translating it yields CASTWTGTGDTGELFF.

CDR3 coding DNA: TGTGCCAGCAGCGCCAACCCCGGGGGGTTAATCGGCGAGCAGTACTTC. Translation: CASSANPGGLIGEQYF. The J gene is TRBJ2-7, the V gene TRBV9, with TRBD2 identical over 7 bases. The ends lost 3 bases at V and 6 bases at J; junction bases unmatched: 15. Germline CDR1 reads SGDLS; CDR2 reads YYNGEE. The CDR3 contains 16 residues.

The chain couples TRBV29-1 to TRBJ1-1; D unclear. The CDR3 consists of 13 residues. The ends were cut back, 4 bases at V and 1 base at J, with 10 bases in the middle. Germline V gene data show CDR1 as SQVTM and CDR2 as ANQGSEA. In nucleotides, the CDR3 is TGCAGCGTTGTTGAGTCCGCGAACACTGAAGCTTTCTTT. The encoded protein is CSVVESANTEAFF.

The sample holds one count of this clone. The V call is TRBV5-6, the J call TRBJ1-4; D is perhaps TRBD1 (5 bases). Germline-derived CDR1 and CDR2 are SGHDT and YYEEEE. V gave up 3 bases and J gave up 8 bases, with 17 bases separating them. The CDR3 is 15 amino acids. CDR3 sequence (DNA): TGTGCCAGCAGCTACGTAGGGCAGGGTGAAGAAAAACTGTTTTTT. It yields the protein CASSYVGQGEEKLFF.

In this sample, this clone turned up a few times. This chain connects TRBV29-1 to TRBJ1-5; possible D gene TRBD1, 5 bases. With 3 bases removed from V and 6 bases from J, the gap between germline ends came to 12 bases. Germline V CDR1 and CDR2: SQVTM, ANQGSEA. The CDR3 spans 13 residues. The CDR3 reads CSVDPGLGQPQHF. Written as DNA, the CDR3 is TGCAGCGTTGATCCGGGACTGGGTCAGCCCCAGCATTTT. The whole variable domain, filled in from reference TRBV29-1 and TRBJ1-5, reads SAVISQKPSRDICQRGTSLTIQCQVDSQVTMMFWYRQQPGQSLTLIATANQGSEATYESGFVIDKFPISRPNLTFSTLTVSNMSPEDSSIYLCSVDPGLGQPQHFGDGTRLSIL.

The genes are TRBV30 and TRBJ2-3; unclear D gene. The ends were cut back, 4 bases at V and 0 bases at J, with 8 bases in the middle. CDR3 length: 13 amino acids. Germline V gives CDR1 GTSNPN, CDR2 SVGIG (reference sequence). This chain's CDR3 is CAWTPLSTDTQYF. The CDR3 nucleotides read TGTGCCTGGACCCCTCTTAGCACAGATACGCAGTATTTT.

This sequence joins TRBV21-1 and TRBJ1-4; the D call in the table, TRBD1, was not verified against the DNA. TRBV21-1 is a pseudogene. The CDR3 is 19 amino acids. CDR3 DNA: TGTGCCAGCAGTGTACTGATTCAGGGGGCGTCGGCAACTAATGAAAAACTGTTTTTT. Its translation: CASSVLIQGASATNEKLFF.

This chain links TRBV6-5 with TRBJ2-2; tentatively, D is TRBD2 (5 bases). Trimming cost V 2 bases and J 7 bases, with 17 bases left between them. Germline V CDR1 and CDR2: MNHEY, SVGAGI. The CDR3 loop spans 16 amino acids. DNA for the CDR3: TGTGCCAGCAGTTACCTCGCTCCCCCGGGGAACGGGGAGCTGTTTTTT. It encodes CASSYLAPPGNGELFF.